A selection of T cell receptor beta chains follows, all from one sample in a study of blood T cell repertoires in COVID-19. Clones were read by immunoSEQ multiplex PCR, and TCRdb kept only the in-frame ones, dropping some. The sample records under 200,000 clones, more than 60% being singletons. The source material was peripheral blood. The receptor set was obtained from a man aged 55 to 70 with acute or convalescent COVID-19. The CDR3 runs from the conserved cysteine through the conserved F or W. D genes are given only for firm matches. Clone size appears in some rows only: once, few, many, or a class for an expanded clone.

>NA|TRBJ1-1|TRBV13|TRBD1
TGTGCCAGCAGCTTGGGACAGGTGAACACTGAAGCTTTCTTT
CASSLGQVNTEAFF
>NA|TRBJ2-5|TRBV14|NA
TGTGCCAGCAGCCGAGGACAGATTAACGGGCAAGAGACCCAGTACTTC
CASSRGQINGQETQYF
>NA|TRBJ2-3|TRBV7-9|TRBD2
TGTGCCAGCAGCTCGGGAGCGGGGGTCACAGATACGCAGTATTTT
CASSSGAGVTDTQYF
>NA|TRBJ2-2|TRBV5-1|TRBD1
TGCGCCAGCAGCCCCCGGGACAGGGCGAACACCGGGGAGCTGTTTTTT
CASSPRDRANTGELFF
>NA|TRBJ1-2|TRBV27|TRBD1
TGTGCCAGCAGTTTCAACGGACAGGGATTGCATGGCTACACCTTC
CASSFNGQGLHGYTF
>NA|TRBJ2-7|TRBV7-8|TRBD2
TGTGCCAGCAGCTTATCGGGACTAGCGGGGGGGGTCGAGCAGTACTTC
CASSLSGLAGGVEQYF
>NA|TRBJ2-2|TRBV11-2|NA
TGTGCCAGCACGACTACGAACACCGGGGAGCTGTTTTTT
CASTTTNTGELFF
>NA|TRBJ1-6|TRBV19|TRBD1
TGTGCCAGTAGTAATACAGGGGGCGCCAATAATTCACCCCTCCACTTT
CASSNTGGANNSPLHF
>NA|TRBJ2-3|TRBV3-1/TRBV3-2|NA
TGTGCCAGCAGCCTCTCCGCACCGGGAGATACGCAGTATTTT
CASSLSAPGDTQYF
>NA|TRBJ2-5|TRBV27|TRBD1
TGTGCCAGCAGATTTACAGGGGCTAGAGAGACCCAGTACTTC
CASRFTGARETQYF
>NA|TRBJ2-5|TRBV5-6|NA
TGTGCCAGCAGCTTCCGGGACACAGAGACCCAGTACTTC
CASSFRDTETQYF
>NA|TRBJ2-7|TRBV27|NA
TGTGCCAGCAGTTTAATGGACAGCTCGTCCGAGCAGTACTTC
CASSLMDSSSEQYF
>NA|TRBJ2-7|TRBV14|TRBD2
TGTGCCAGCAGCCAAGTGACTAGCGGGGGCCGATTTTCCTACGAGCAGTACTTC
CASSQVTSGGRFSYEQYF
>NA|TRBJ1-4|TRBV24-1|TRBD1
TGTGCCACCAGTGACCGACAGGGCCCTAATGAAAAACTGTTTTTT
CATSDRQGPNEKLFF
>NA|TRBJ2-6|TRBV9|TRBD2
TGTGCCAGCAGCGTTAGCGGGCGTACTGGGGCCAACGTCCTGACTTTC
CASSVSGRTGANVLTF
>NA|TRBJ2-7|TRBV2|NA
TGTGCCAGCAGTGATTCTGGCTTCTACGAGCAGTACTTC
CASSDSGFYEQYF
>NA|TRBJ2-7|TRBV29-1|NA
TGCAGCGCCGACAATGGGGAGGGGGGGTACGAGCAGTACTTC
CSADNGEGGYEQYF
>NA|TRBJ1-1|TRBV19|NA
TGTGCCAGTAGGCGCCGACCAAACAGCATGAACACTGAAGCTTTCTTT
CASRRRPNSMNTEAFF
>NA|TRBJ1-1|TRBV7-2|TRBD1
TGTGCCAGCAGCTTGGACAGGAGAGGGGGAGCTTTCTTT
CASSLDRRGGAFF
>few|TRBJ2-1|TRBV7-8|NA
TGTGCCAGCAACCCCCCTTTACGGGAGAGCTCCTACAATGAGCAGTTCTTC
CASNPPLRESSYNEQFF
>NA|TRBJ1-1|TRBV27|TRBD1
TGTGCCAGCAGTTCAGGGGGTACAGAGACTGAAGCTTTCTTT
CASSSGGTETEAFF
>few|TRBJ2-7|TRBV2|TRBD2
TGTGCCAGCAGTGAGGGTCTAGCGGGGGGGTCCTACGAGCAGTACTTC
CASSEGLAGGSYEQYF
>NA|TRBJ2-3|TRBV7-9|NA
TGTGCCAGCAGCTCCCTCTGGGCCAGCACAGATACGCAGTATTTT
CASSSLWASTDTQYF
>NA|TRBJ1-5|TRBV2|NA
TGTGCCAGCAGTCGACAGAGTAGCAATCAGCCCCAGCATTTT
CASSRQSSNQPQHF
>once|TRBJ1-1|TRBV5-1|TRBD1
TGCGCCAGCAGCTTTTCCGGGACAGGGTTTAGGAGAGATACTGAAGCTTTCTTT
CASSFSGTGFRRDTEAFF
>few|TRBJ2-1|TRBV7-3|TRBD2
TGTGCCAGCAGCTTGGGACTAGCGGGGGGGAGTGAGCAGTTCTTC
CASSLGLAGGSEQFF
>NA|TRBJ2-3|TRBV4-2|NA
TGTGCCAGCAGCCAAGATGGGCATTACACAGATACGCAGTATTTT
CASSQDGHYTDTQYF
>once|TRBJ1-1|TRBV10-2|TRBD1
TGCGCCAGCAGTGTGGAGAGGGGGCAAACTGAAGCTTTCTTT
CASSVERGQTEAFF
>NA|TRBJ1-5|TRBV24-1|NA
TGTGCCACCAGTGAAGCCCGGGAGGGGGATAGCAATCAGCCCCAGCATTTT
CATSEAREGDSNQPQHF
>NA|TRBJ1-2|TRBV5-6|TRBD1
TGTGCCAGCAGCGTCCGGGACAGGTTTGGCTACACCTTC
CASSVRDRFGYTF
>NA|TRBJ1-1|TRBV12-3/TRBV12-4|NA
TGTGCCAGCAGTTCGATAGGAGGTGAAGCTTTCTTT
CASSSIGGEAFF
>NA|TRBJ2-7|TRBV6-1|NA
TGTGCCAGCAGTGAAGTTCGGGGCTCCTACGAGCAGTACTTC
CASSEVRGSYEQYF
>few|TRBJ1-5|TRBV6-5|NA
TGTGCCAGCAGTTACACGGAACCTCGGGGCAATCAGCCCCAGCATTTT
CASSYTEPRGNQPQHF
>NA|TRBJ2-1|TRBV7-3|NA
TGTGCCAGCAGCTTAAAAGGGAGCTCCTACAATGAGCAGTTCTTC
CASSLKGSSYNEQFF
>NA|TRBJ2-5|TRBV4-2|NA
TGTGCCAGCAGCCAACAGGACCAAGAGACCCAGTACTTC
CASSQQDQETQYF
>once|TRBJ1-5|TRBV10-3|NA
TGTGCCATCAGTCGGAAAGAACCAGGGAGCAATCAGCCCCAGCATTTT
CAISRKEPGSNQPQHF
>once|TRBJ2-3|TRBV19|NA
TGTGCCAGTAGTCCCCGGGTAGCGGTCACAGATACGCAGTATTTT
CASSPRVAVTDTQYF
>once|TRBJ2-4|TRBV7-3|TRBD2
TGTGCCAGCAGCACAGAAGCGGGGAAAAACATTCAGTACTTC
CASSTEAGKNIQYF
>few|TRBJ1-2|TRBV19|NA
TGTGCCAGTAAAATCGGGGGGGAGTATGGCTACACCTTC
CASKIGGEYGYTF
>NA|TRBJ2-3|TRBV29-1|TRBD2
TGCAGCGCTGACGGACTAGCGGGGTTGAGCACAGATACGCAGTATTTT
CSADGLAGLSTDTQYF
>NA|TRBJ1-2|TRBV27|NA
TGTGCCAGCAGTTTATCCGCCAGGGGTGGTTTTGACTACACCTTC
CASSLSARGGFDYTF
>NA|TRBJ2-2|TRBV2|TRBD1
TGTGCCAGCAGTGTGGGGACAGGGAACACCGGGGAGCTGTTTTTT
CASSVGTGNTGELFF
>NA|TRBJ2-1|TRBV24-1|NA
TGTGCCACCAGTGTAAGCACTAACTCCTACAATGAGCAGTTCTTC
CATSVSTNSYNEQFF
>NA|TRBJ2-3|TRBV10-1|NA
TGCGCCAGCAGCCCTAGCCACGTCAGCGCTACGCAGTATTTT
CASSPSHVSATQYF
>NA|TRBJ1-4|TRBV5-1|NA
TGCGCCAGCAGGGGCGAAAGGGAGGTTGATGAAAAACTGTTTTTT
CASRGEREVDEKLFF
>NA|TRBJ1-2|TRBV3-1/TRBV3-2|NA
TGTGCCAGCAGCCGAGTAAACTATGGCTACACCTTC
CASSRVNYGYTF
>NA|TRBJ2-3|TRBV5-4|NA
TGTGCCAGCAGCTTCCGAGCCACTAGCACAGATACGCAGTATTTT
CASSFRATSTDTQYF
>NA|TRBJ1-1|TRBV5-1|TRBD1
TGCGCCAGCAGCCTATACAGGGGAGCGGGTCTGAACACTGAAGCTTTCTTT
CASSLYRGAGLNTEAFF
>NA|TRBJ2-3|TRBV7-8|TRBD1
TGTGCCAGCAGCTTAGCGGCGAGACAGGGCCCTAACACAGATACGCAGTATTTT
CASSLAARQGPNTDTQYF
>once|TRBJ1-1|TRBV10-3|TRBD1
TGTGCCATCAGTGCCCGGACAGGTTTGGGGAACACTGAAGCTTTCTTT
CAISARTGLGNTEAFF
>once|TRBJ2-1|TRBV18|NA
TGTGCCAGCTCACCACCGGCAGGGTCGTTTGTCGACAATGAGCAGTTCTTC
CASSPPAGSFVDNEQFF
>NA|TRBJ2-5|TRBV6-5|NA
TGTGCCAGCAGTTACTCAGGGGGGGGGAAGACCCAGTACTTC
CASSYSGGGKTQYF
>NA|TRBJ1-1|TRBV9|NA
TGTGCCAGCAGCGTAGACGGGGTTACGGTGAACACTGAAGCTTTCTTT
CASSVDGVTVNTEAFF